This passage covers 8 T cell receptor beta chains from one sample sequenced in a study of hypomethylating agent response in myelodysplastic syndrome. Assay: immunoSEQ multiplex PCR; the TCRdb copy retains only in-frame clones and omits some. The data contain approximately 1,200 clones, roughly 73% of them singletons. Here the sequenced sample was bone marrow, taken before or after starting hypomethylating agent treatment for myelodysplastic syndrome (not recorded which). All receptors come from a human donor with myelodysplastic syndrome.

This clone was seen more than once but under ten times. The V gene is TRBV7-8, the J gene TRBJ2-1; the D is unclear. Per the germline V gene, CDR1 is SGHVS and CDR2 is FQNEAQ. The CDR3 runs 17 residues. Deletions cut 1 base from V and 2 bases from J, with 15 bases between. CDR3 amino acids: CASSLVFRSETYNEQFF. The CDR3 DNA is TGTGCCAGCAGCTTAGTTTTTCGGTCAGAAACCTACAATGAGCAGTTCTTC.

The rearrangement links TRBV28 to TRBJ2-1; 7 nucleotides align to TRBD2. This CDR3 has 19 amino acids. The germline CDR1 and CDR2 sequences are MDHEN and SYDVKM. Unmatched junction bases numbered 15, after V lost 3 bases and J lost 1 base. The CDR3 DNA sequence: TGTGCCAGCAGTTTCGAGTTGTGGCGGGGGAGAACTTCCTACAATGAGCAGTTCTTC. Translating gives CASSFELWRGRTSYNEQFF.

This chain links TRBV7-6 with TRBJ2-7, with D possibly TRBD2 on 6 matching bases. CDR1 and CDR2 from the germline V gene are SGHVS and FNYEAQ. This CDR3 is 12 amino acids long. V was shortened by 1 base and J by 7 bases, with 8 bases between the two germline ends. CDR3 nucleotides: TGTGCCAGCAGCTTAGAAGGGAGGGAGCAGTACTTC. It codes for CASSLEGREQYF.

The chain couples TRBV9 to TRBJ1-1; 7 bases map to TRBD1. Germline CDR1 is SGDLS and CDR2 is YYNGEE. After removal of 4 bases from V and 7 bases from J, the junction contained 13 bases not matched to a gene. The CDR3 runs 15 residues. Written as DNA, the CDR3 is TGTGCCAGCAGCTCAGAGACCCGACAGGGTGGTGAAGCTTTCTTT. It encodes CASSSETRQGGEAFF.

This chain connects TRBV13 to TRBJ1-1; D ambiguous. V lost 6 bases and J 8 bases, leaving 10 bases between the germline ends. CDR1 and CDR2 (germline): PRHDT, FYEKMQ (reference sequence). The CDR3 contains 11 residues. The CDR3 DNA sequence: TGTGCCAGCAGTCAAATACAGGAAGCTTTCTTT. It yields the protein CASSQIQEAFF.

The gene calls are TRBV2 and TRBJ2-1; 14 bases are shared with TRBD2. This CDR3 is built from 16 residues. The V gene end was trimmed by 5 bases and the J gene end by 8 bases; junction bases not matched to a gene: 8. Germline assignment: CDR1 SNHLY and CDR2 FYNNEI. The CDR3 loop is CASSRTSGRPSDEQFF. The DNA for the CDR3 is TGTGCCAGCAGTCGGACTAGCGGGAGGCCCAGCGATGAGCAGTTCTTC.

This clone has only a few counts. The chain couples TRBV6-1 to TRBJ2-7; D gene ambiguous. The CDR3 is made up of 11 amino acids. Trimming took 5 bases from V and 7 from J, leaving 9 bases between them. Germline CDR1 is MNHNS and CDR2 is SASEGT. The CDR3 DNA reads TGTGCCAGCAGTCGTCTGAATGAGCAGTACTTC. It specifies CASSRLNEQYF.

This clone was picked up one time. This chain connects TRBV5-6 to TRBJ1-1; the match to TRBD1 covers 11 bases. The CDR3 is 15 amino acids. Per germline, CDR1 SGHDT and CDR2 YYEEEE. V trimming: 3 bases; J trimming: 12 bases; junction bases outside the gene matches: 13. CDR3 in amino acids: CASSSSRTGGAESFF. CDR3 bases: TGTGCCAGCAGCTCCTCAAGGACAGGGGGCGCCGAGTCTTTCTTT. Drawing the rest from reference TRBV5-6 and TRBJ1-1, the complete variable domain is DAGVTQSPTHLIKTRGQQVTLRCSPKSGHDTVSWYQQALGQGPQFIFQYYEEEERQRGNFPDRFSGHQFPNYSSELNVNALLLGDSALYLCASSSSRTGGAESFFGQGTRLTVV.